This T cell receptor (beta chain) was profiled in a study of blood T cell repertoires in COVID-19. For the study at large: Material from acute and convalescent COVID-19 was sourced from the United States, Italy and Spain. Sources were T cells, B-cell-depleted T cells, or PBMCs; the material itself was cDNA or gDNA.

Only in-frame clones appear in the TCRdb table, and some are missing; sequencing was by immunoSEQ multiplex PCR. Seen here are about 150,000 clones, 76% observed once, and the top ten hold about 4%. The CDR3 is made up of 13 amino acids. Germline V gene data show CDR1 as SQVTM and CDR2 as ANQGSEA. Trimming pared 4 bases from V and 6 bases from J, leaving 16 bases between. The sample taken for sequencing was peripheral blood. V gene TRBV29-1 combines with J gene TRBJ2-7, with a tentative D call TRBD1 (6 bases). The TCR was taken from a man between 60 and 70 years old with acute or convalescent COVID-19. The CDR3 nucleotides read TGCAGCGTTGGGGGGCAGGGTGGTGGCGAGCAGTACTTC. It encodes CSVGGQGGGEQYF.